This T cell receptor beta chain originates from a study of cytomegalovirus exposure and HLA in healthy donors. Both 60 Vbeta primers and 13 Jbeta primers went into the PCR. The table came from immunoSEQ multiplex PCR; TCRdb's copy has only in-frame clones and leaves some out. Of tens of thousands of clones in the sample, roughly 75% were seen once. The germline V gene has CDR1 LNHNV and CDR2 YYDKDF (reference sequence). V was pared by 4 bases and J by 2 bases, with 17 bases between. The CDR3 is made up of 16 amino acids. Sequences were obtained from PBMCs. This chain joins TRBV15 and TRBJ1-2; maybe TRBD1 (5 bases). The TCR originated in a young woman in good health and CMV-seropositive. The CDR3 region has the DNA TGTGCCACCAGCAAACTGGACAAAAAACTCAACTATGGCTACACCTTC. It codes for CATSKLDKKLNYGYTF.